What follows are 12 T cell receptor beta chains derived from one specimen sequenced in a study of cytomegalovirus exposure and HLA in healthy donors. PCR involved 60 Vbeta and 13 Jbeta primers. Method: immunoSEQ multiplex PCR; TCRdb's copy keeps in-frame clones and lacks some. In the table there are over 150,000 clones, 60% to 80% of which are singletons. Sequenced material: PBMCs. These TCRs come from a man aged 55 to 70 in good health and CMV-seronegative.

The chain has TRBV7-2 and TRBJ1-4; 7 bases are a match to TRBD1. CDR1 SGHTA and CDR2 FQGNSA come from the germline V gene. V trimming: 6 bases; J trimming: 3 bases; junction bases outside the gene matches: 1. The CDR3 has 13 amino acids. CDR3 amino acids: CASRQGPNEKLFF. In DNA form, the CDR3 reads TGTGCCAGCAGACAGGGGCCTAATGAAAAACTGTTTTTT. Full variable domain (missing parts from reference TRBV7-2 and TRBJ1-4): GAGVSQSPSNKVTEKGKDVELRCDPISGHTALYWYRQSLGQGLEFLIYFQGNSAPDKSGLPSDRFSAERTGGSVSTLTIQRTQQEDSAVYLCASRQGPNEKLFFGSGTQLSVL.

The chain employs TRBV30 and TRBJ2-5, with a weak D call TRBD1 (6 bases). The germline gives CDR1 GTSNPN, CDR2 SVGIG (reference sequence). Trimming removed 0 bases from V and 11 bases from J, with 10 bases in between. The CDR3 totals 11 residues. The DNA of the CDR3 is TGTGCCTGGAGTGTAGGGGGTGAGCAGTACTTC. Amino acid sequence: CAWSVGGEQYF.

In the case of this clone: The sample contains more than one DNA sequence encoding this CDR3. The CDR3: CASSVGDSQETQYF. Here the CDR3 DNA reads TGTGCCAGCAGCGTAGGGGACAGCCAAGAGACCCAGTACTTC. The chain links TRBV9 to TRBJ2-5; 7 bases are shared with TRBD1. The CDR3 contains 14 residues. V shed 0 bases, J shed 1 base, and the junction held 0 bases outside the gene matches. CDR1 and CDR2 from the germline V gene are SGDLS and YYNGEE.

The V call is TRBV10-3, the J call TRBJ1-1; D not certain. The length of the CDR3 is 15 residues. Germline V CDR1 and CDR2: ENHRY, SYGVKD. V was trimmed by 2 bases and J by 1 base, leaving 11 bases between them. The CDR3 DNA follows: TGTGCCATCAGTGAGCTGGGCCGGCAGAACACTGAAGCTTTCTTT. As protein: CAISELGRQNTEAFF.

This clone was seen a handful of times. The rearrangement joins TRBV27 to TRBJ2-1; 12 nucleotides align to TRBD2. The V gene end was trimmed by 7 bases and the J gene end by 4 bases; junction bases not matched to a gene: 5. The CDR3 has 15 amino acids. Germline V gives CDR1 MNHEY, CDR2 SMNVEV (reference sequence). The CDR3 sequence is CASTRGTSGYNEQFF. DNA for the CDR3: TGTGCCAGCACCCGTGGGACTAGCGGGTACAATGAGCAGTTCTTC.

The V and J genes are TRBV14 and TRBJ1-2, with D perhaps TRBD1 (5 bases). This CDR3 comprises 14 residues. V lost 4 bases, J lost 8 bases, and 17 bases lay in between. Germline CDR1 reads SGHDN; CDR2 reads FVKESK. CDR3 bases: TGTGCCAGCAGCCGCCGACCAGGGCTTGGCGGCTACACCTTC. Its protein product is CASSRRPGLGGYTF.

The rearrangement links TRBV7-9 to TRBJ1-1; 8 bases line up with TRBD1. This CDR3 has 15 residues. The junction had 4 bases not matched to a gene; V was cut back by 3 bases and J by 1 base. CDR1 is SEHNR, CDR2 FQNEAQ, per germline (reference sequence). CDR3: CASSFGDRSNTEAFF. The CDR3 DNA sequence: TGTGCCAGCAGCTTCGGGGACAGGTCGAACACTGAAGCTTTCTTT.

The rearrangement uses TRBV27 and TRBJ2-2; D possibly corresponds to TRBD2 (6 bases). CDR3 size: 13 residues. Trimming removed 5 bases from V and 6 bases from J, with 10 bases in between. Germline-derived CDR1 and CDR2 are MNHEY and SMNVEV (reference sequence). CDR3 DNA sequence: TGTGCCAGCAGTCCTAGGAGGGCCGGGGAGCTGTTTTTT. Protein: CASSPRRAGELFF.

The V gene is TRBV27, the J gene TRBJ1-6; 8 bases match TRBD1. The CDR3 sequence is 18 residues long. CDR1 is MNHEY and CDR2 is SMNVEV in the germline V gene (reference sequence). Trimming took 2 bases from V and 1 from J; bases not matched to a gene: 7. The CDR3 sequence is CASSLHARGRSYNSPLHF. The CDR3 DNA is TGTGCCAGCAGTTTACACGCCAGGGGGCGATCCTATAATTCACCCCTCCACTTT.

DNA of the CDR3: TGCGCCAGCAGTGAATTTCCAGGGACTAGGGCGGAGCGGCCCTACAATGAGCAGTTCTTC. This encodes CASSEFPGTRAERPYNEQFF. V is TRBV10-2 and J is TRBJ2-1, with TRBD2 matching over 8 bases. Germline CDR1 and CDR2: WSHSY and SAAADI. Germline trimming cut 3 bases from V and 2 bases from J; bases unmatched to any gene: 18. There are 20 residues in the CDR3.

The chain uses TRBV5-1 and TRBJ2-1, with 10 positions matching TRBD2. Germline CDR1 is SGHRS and CDR2 is YFSETQ. J lost 7 bases, V lost 2 bases, and 6 bases had no gene match. This CDR3 has 15 residues. The CDR3, as DNA: TGCGCCAGCAGCTTTAGCCTAGCGGGAGCGAATGAGCAGTTCTTC. This sequence encodes CASSFSLAGANEQFF.

This chain connects TRBV19 to TRBJ2-7; no clear D. With 6 bases removed from V and 4 bases from J, the gap between germline ends came to 10 bases. The CDR3 has 12 amino acids. Germline lookup yields CDR1 LNHDA and CDR2 SQIVND (reference sequence). This CDR3 reads CASSKSQYEQYF. CDR3 DNA sequence: TGTGCCAGTAGCAAAAGTCAGTACGAGCAGTACTTC.